This TCR beta chain was identified in a study of blood T cell repertoires in COVID-19. Background on the study: Both acute and convalescent COVID-19 samples were obtained from the United States, Italy and Spain. PBMCs, B-cell-depleted T cells, or T cells were the source of the cDNA or gDNA that made up the material.

Germline CDR1 and CDR2: GTSNPN and SVGIG (reference sequence). The CDR3 runs to 17 residues. The V gene end was trimmed by 5 bases and the J gene end by 3 bases; junction bases not matched to a gene: 11. Clones were read by immunoSEQ multiplex PCR, and TCRdb kept only the in-frame ones, dropping some. The sample shows 300,000 to 400,000 clones, around 90% of them seen only once. V and J are TRBV30 and TRBJ2-3, with TRBD2 matching over 13 bases. This clonotype was obtained from a woman aged 25 to 39 with COVID-19, enrolled during active disease. The sequenced sample was peripheral blood. CDR3 residues: CAWGSAGTSGKTDTQYF. As DNA, the CDR3 is TGTGCCTGGGGGAGCGCTGGGACTAGCGGGAAGACAGATACGCAGTATTTT.